Listed here is a single TCR beta chain. No antigen is known for it. An immunoSEQ assay, version v3.0, was performed at survey level. Sequencing had a target that covered 40,000-50,000 T-cell genomes per sample. Clones were read by immunoSEQ multiplex PCR, and TCRdb kept only the in-frame ones, dropping some. The profile shows around 16,000 clones, approximately 87% of them singletons. This sample stems from a study of long-term antiretroviral therapy in people with HIV. Study-level findings and limits: ART adherence, viral resistance and therapy changes went undocumented. Repertoires with HIV possessed tighter CDR3 length spans than those of controls.

Trimming removed 4 bases from V and 2 bases from J, with 11 bases in between. The CDR3 is 14 residues long. The germline gives CDR1 KGHSH, CDR2 LQKENI. The source is a man aged 50-59 years with HIV. Here the sequenced sample was unsorted PBMCs, taken 0.7 years before starting antiretroviral therapy. This sequence joins TRBV18 and TRBJ1-1; D is perhaps TRBD1 (5 bases). Written as DNA, the CDR3 is TGTGCCAGCTCACAGGCAGGGAAAAACACTGAAGCTTTCTTT. Encoded protein: CASSQAGKNTEAFF.